This T cell receptor (beta chain) was recorded in a study of blood T cell repertoires in COVID-19 (dated by TCRdb to 2018 to 2020). A note on the overall study: Samples from collaborators originated in the United States, Italy and Spain and spanned both the acute and convalescent phases of COVID-19. The repertoires were released in a freely available public database meant as a resource for research on the immune response to SARS-CoV-2. The dataset comprised deeply sampled blood TCRbeta repertoires from subjects exposed to, actively infected with, or recovered from COVID-19. Samples came from the ongoing ImmuneRACE study (first 160 participants) plus 1,254 subjects from 6 global collaborators. The material from the prospective study consisted of cDNA or gDNA derived from T cells, B-cell-depleted T cells, or PBMCs. Where available, HLA class I and class II types were obtained from metadata supplied by the sample provider rather than from assay-based typing. Sample metadata almost always included a de-identified subject ID, COVID-19 status, age in years and sex.

TCRbeta CDR3 regions were amplified from genomic DNA by means of the immunoSEQ Assay, a bias-controlled multiplex PCR. The study's processing was this. Nucleated cell counts per sample were estimated from amplification of reference gene primers within the assay. Sequence reads were collapsed and filtered to measure the absolute abundance of every unique TCRbeta CDR3 rearrangement. Productive Simpson clonality was computed per sample as the square root of Simpson's diversity index over productive rearrangements. The table comes from immuneACCESS by way of TCRdb, which keeps in-frame sequences with V and J called. Part of the clones is missing from these tables; in studies checked, under half for an unresolved V gene and the rest for unknown reasons. That table furnishes V, J and clone size, whereas the DNA furnished D and trimming. The sample table shows about 22,000 clones, and around 80% are seen once. Roughly 22% of the sample is held by the ten biggest clonotypes.

The germline ends are 9 bases apart after V is trimmed by 8 bases and J by 0 bases. The CDR3 contains 13 residues, cysteine and phenylalanine counted. Only CDR3 DNA remains: 39 bases, in frame from the first base. CDR1 is given as LGHDT and CDR2 as YNNKEL, both from the germline V gene (reference sequence). Collaborating institutions collected whole blood in K2EDTA tubes following their own protocols. For TCRbeta analysis, collaborators shipped samples as frozen whole blood, isolated PBMCs, or DNA extracted from either of those sample types. General findings and caveats noted by the study authors: Clinical and demographic metadata were provided uncurated, with the amount varying by source and participant.

A word on this clone: Its cognate antigen has yet to be identified. Base qualities are not provided; no much larger clone lies one nucleotide away.

Sequenced input: peripheral blood. This clonotype originated in a man older than 75 with active or convalescent COVID-19. The receptor chain draws on TRBV3-1 (or the pseudogene TRBV3-2) and TRBJ2-3; TRBD1 is a weak D gene call, 5 bases matching. The CDR3 region reads CASGAASTDTQYF. The nucleotide sequence reads as follows: TGTGCCAGCGGGGCGGCTAGCACAGATACGCAGTATTTT.